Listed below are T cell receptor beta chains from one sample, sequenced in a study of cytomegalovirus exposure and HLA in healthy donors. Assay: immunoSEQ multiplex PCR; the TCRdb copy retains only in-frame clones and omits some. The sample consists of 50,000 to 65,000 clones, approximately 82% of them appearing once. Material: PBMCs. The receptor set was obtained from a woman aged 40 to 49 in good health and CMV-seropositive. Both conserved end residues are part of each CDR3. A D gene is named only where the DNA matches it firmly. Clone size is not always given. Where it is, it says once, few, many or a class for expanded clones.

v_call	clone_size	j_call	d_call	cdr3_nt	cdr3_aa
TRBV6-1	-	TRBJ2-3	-	TGTGCCAGCAGTGAAATCGGGGCAGATACGCAGTATTTT	CASSEIGADTQYF
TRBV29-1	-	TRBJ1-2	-	TGCAGCGTTGAAACGGGGTATGGCTACACCTTC	CSVETGYGYTF
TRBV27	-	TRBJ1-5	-	TGTGCCAGGGCCTCCAATCAGCCCCAGCATTTT	CARASNQPQHF
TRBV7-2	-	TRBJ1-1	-	TGTGCCAGCAGCCATTACAGGGTTATGAACACTGAAGCTTTCTTT	CASSHYRVMNTEAFF
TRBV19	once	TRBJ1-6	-	TGTGCCAGTAGTCCGACACAGGGAGGGAATTCACCCCTCCACTTT	CASSPTQGGNSPLHF
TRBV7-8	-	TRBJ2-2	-	TGTGCCAGCAGCTCCGACAGGTCGAACACCGGGGAGCTGTTTTTT	CASSSDRSNTGELFF
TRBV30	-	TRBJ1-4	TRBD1	TGTGCCTGGAGCGCAGACAGGGGCTGGGGTGAAAAACTGTTTTTT	CAWSADRGWGEKLFF
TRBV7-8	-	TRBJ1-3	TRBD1	TGTGCCAGCGAACAGGGGTCTGGAAACACCATATATTTT	CASEQGSGNTIYF
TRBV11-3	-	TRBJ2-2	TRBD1	TGTGCCAGCAGCCCAGGACAGGGGGGAGCATCTGGGGAGCTGTTTTTT	CASSPGQGGASGELFF
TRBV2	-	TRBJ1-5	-	TGTGCCAGCAGTGAAATCAATAGCAATCAGCCCCAGCATTTT	CASSEINSNQPQHF
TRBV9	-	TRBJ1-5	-	TGTGCCAGCAGCGTAGGCCAGAATTATCAGCCCCAGCATTTT	CASSVGQNYQPQHF
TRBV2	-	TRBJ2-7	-	TGTGCCAGCAGTGAAGCCCCACGTTACGAGCAGTACTTC	CASSEAPRYEQYF
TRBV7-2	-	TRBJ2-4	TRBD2	TGTGCCAGCAGCCTTAGCGGGGGGAAAAACATTCAGTACTTC	CASSLSGGKNIQYF
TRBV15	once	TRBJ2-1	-	TGTGCCACCAGCAGAGGCCAAGGAGGCGTGGAGCAGTTCTTC	CATSRGQGGVEQFF
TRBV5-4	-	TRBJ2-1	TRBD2	TGTGCCAGCAGCTTGGCTAGCGGGGGGGCCAAACACAATGAGCAGTTCTTC	CASSLASGGAKHNEQFF
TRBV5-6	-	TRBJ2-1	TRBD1	TGTGCCAGCAGCCTGGAACGGCGTGCAGGGGGCAATGAGCAGTTCTTC	CASSLERRAGGNEQFF
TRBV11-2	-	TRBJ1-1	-	TGTGCCAGCAGCACCGACAGGAACACTGAAGCTTTCTTT	CASSTDRNTEAFF
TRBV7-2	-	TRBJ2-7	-	TGTGCCAGCAGCCGCGACGGGTTCCTCTACGAGCAGTACTTC	CASSRDGFLYEQYF
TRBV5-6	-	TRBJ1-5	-	TGTGCCAGCAGCTCCTACAATCAGCCCCAGCATTTT	CASSSYNQPQHF
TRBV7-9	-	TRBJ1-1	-	TGTGCCAGCAGCTTAGTAGAGAACACTGAAGCTTTCTTT	CASSLVENTEAFF
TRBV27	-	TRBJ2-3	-	TGTGCCTCACGCTTGCGTTCGCTAGAGTTTACAGATACGCAGTATTTT	CASRLRSLEFTDTQYF
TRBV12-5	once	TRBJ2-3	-	TGTGCTAGTGGTTTGTGGCCTCCAGATACGCAGTATTTT	CASGLWPPDTQYF